The entry below describes one T cell receptor beta chain. Antigen unknown. The data stem from a study of T cells in localized non-small cell lung cancer. The study's findings and limits: Clonality peaked in uninvolved adjacent lung rather than tumor.

The protocol was immunoSEQ multiplex PCR, while the TCRdb copy is restricted to in-frame clones and leaves out a portion. The table lists about 59,000 clones, about 90% of them singletons, with about 20% in the top ten. The V and J ends lost 0 bases and 4 bases respectively, with 9 bases between them. CDR3 length: 14 residues. Looked up from germline, CDR1 is SGDLS and CDR2 is YYNGEE. The input for sequencing was peripheral blood, taken before any cancer treatment. This receptor was obtained from a man aged 35-75 years with stage I squamous cell lung carcinoma. This sequence joins TRBV9 and TRBJ2-3; D gene uncertain. The CDR3 spells CASSVAIGSDTQYF. CDR3 nucleotide sequence: TGTGCCAGCAGCGTAGCTATCGGATCAGATACGCAGTATTTT. The full variable domain, in which reference TRBV9 and TRBJ2-3 provide the parts outside the CDR3, is DSGVTQTPKHLITATGQRVTLRCSPRSGDLSVYWYQQSLDQGLQFLIQYYNGEERAKGNILERFSAQQFPDLHSELNLSSLELGDSALYFCASSVAIGSDTQYFGPGTRLTVL.